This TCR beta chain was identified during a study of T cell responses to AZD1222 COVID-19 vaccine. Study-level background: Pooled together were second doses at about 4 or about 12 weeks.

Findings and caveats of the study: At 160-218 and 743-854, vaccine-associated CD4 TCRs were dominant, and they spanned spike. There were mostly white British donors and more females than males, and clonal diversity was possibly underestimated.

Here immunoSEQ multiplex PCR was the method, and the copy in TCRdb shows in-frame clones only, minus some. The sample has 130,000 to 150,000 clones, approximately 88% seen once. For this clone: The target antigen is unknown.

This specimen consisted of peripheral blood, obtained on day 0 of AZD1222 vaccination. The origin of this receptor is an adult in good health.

CDR3 amino acids: CASSQDRGRDYGYTF. In DNA form, the CDR3 reads TGTGCCAGCAGCCAAGACAGGGGGAGGGACTATGGCTACACCTTC. The chain carries TRBV4-2 and TRBJ1-2; 7 nucleotides align to TRBD1. Germline CDR1 and CDR2: LGHNA and YNFKEQ. V was pared by 0 bases and J by 3 bases, with 4 bases of the junction left unmatched. The CDR3 spans 15 residues.